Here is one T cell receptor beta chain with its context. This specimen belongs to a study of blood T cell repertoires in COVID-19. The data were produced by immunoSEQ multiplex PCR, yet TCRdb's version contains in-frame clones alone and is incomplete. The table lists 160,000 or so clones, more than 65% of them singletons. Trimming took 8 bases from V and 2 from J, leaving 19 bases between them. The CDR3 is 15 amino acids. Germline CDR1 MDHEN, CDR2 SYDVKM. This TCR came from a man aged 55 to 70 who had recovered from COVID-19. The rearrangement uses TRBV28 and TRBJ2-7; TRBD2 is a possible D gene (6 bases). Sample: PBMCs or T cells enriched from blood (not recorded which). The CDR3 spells CASGLVGGSPYEQYF. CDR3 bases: TGTGCCAGCGGCTTGGTTGGGGGGTCTCCCTACGAGCAGTACTTC.